A single sample is the source of the 25 T cell receptor beta chains below, sequenced in a study of blood T cells in healthy people across ages. PCR was performed a second time for roughly 6 to 12 cycles using a sample-barcoded 5' primer and a J-beta primer mix. TCRdb processed the 5' RACE reads anew with MiXCR; each CDR3 protein has one entry. The sample holds roughly 570,000 distinct CDR3 sequences, approximately 30% seen once. Sequenced material: blood. The receptors here all came from a woman between 65 and 79 years old in good health.

The genes are TRBV10-3 and TRBJ1-3; D uncertain. The V end lost 8 bases, the J end lost 7 bases, and 9 bases lay between the germline ends. In germline, CDR1 is ENHRY, CDR2 SYGVKD. This CDR3 is 11 amino acids long. The CDR3 reads CAIFNYNTIYF. CDR3 sequence (DNA): TGTGCCATCTTTAATTACAACACCATATATTTT.

The chain combines TRBV20-1 with TRBJ2-2; D possibly uses TRBD1 or TRBD2 (5 bases each). The germline V and J ends were trimmed by 6 bases and 5 bases, with 19 bases remaining between them. Germline lookup yields CDR1 DFQATT and CDR2 SNEGSKA (reference sequence). The CDR3 length is 15 residues. Here the CDR3 reads CSAQSPGSRTGELFF. The DNA of the CDR3 is TGCAGTGCGCAATCCCCAGGGAGTCGGACCGGGGAGCTGTTTTTT.

The sample holds one count of this clonotype. The V gene is TRBV20-1, the J gene TRBJ2-5; TRBD1 might be the D (6 bases). CDR3 length: 14 amino acids. V lost 4 bases and J 1 base, leaving 13 bases between the germline ends. Germline values: CDR1 DFQATT, CDR2 SNEGSKA (reference sequence). In DNA form, the CDR3 reads TGCAGTGCTACCGGGACAAATCCCCAAGAGACCCAGTACTTC. Translation: CSATGTNPQETQYF.

The V and J genes are TRBV6-2 or TRBV6-3 and TRBJ1-2, with a tentative D call TRBD1 (6 bases). Germline V CDR1 and CDR2: MNHEY, SVGEGT. V dropped 2 bases and J dropped 8 bases, with 12 bases sitting between them. The CDR3 runs to 13 residues. In DNA, the CDR3 is TGTGCCAGCAGTTACGGGACAACGACCGGCTACACCTTC. Amino acids: CASSYGTTTGYTF.

CDR3 in amino acids: CASSSQGPSTDTQYF. The CDR3, as DNA: TGTGCCAGCAGTTCACAGGGGCCAAGCACAGATACGCAGTATTTT. V and J are TRBV6-6 and TRBJ2-3; 7 bases are a match to TRBD1. Per the germline V gene, CDR1 is MNHNY and CDR2 is SVGAGI (reference sequence). The CDR3 sequence is 15 residues long. Germline trimming cut 4 bases from V and 0 bases from J; bases unmatched to any gene: 4.

The chain couples TRBV14 to TRBJ1-1; D might be TRBD1 (6 bases). Deletions cut 3 bases from V and 1 base from J, with 15 bases between. Per the germline V gene, CDR1 is SGHDN and CDR2 is FVKESK. This CDR3 is 16 amino acids long. CDR3 region: CASSHRTVSQNTEAFF. Written as DNA, the CDR3 is TGTGCCAGCAGCCACCGGACAGTTTCACAGAACACTGAAGCTTTCTTT.

V is TRBV20-1 and J is TRBJ1-1; D may be TRBD1 (5 bases). The CDR3 length is 17 residues. V was clipped by 2 bases and J by 1 base, with 20 bases between them. The germline CDR1 and CDR2 sequences are DFQATT and SNEGSKA (reference sequence). In nucleotides, the CDR3 is TGCAGTGCTAGATCGACCGGGGACCGGGCGTGGAACACTGAAGCTTTCTTT. Residues: CSARSTGDRAWNTEAFF.

This chain links TRBV27 with TRBJ2-1; a weak D match, TRBD2 (5 bases). The CDR3 has 12 amino acids. The V end was cut by 2 bases, the J end by 10 bases, with 9 bases between. From germline, CDR1 is MNHEY and CDR2 SMNVEV (reference sequence). DNA for the CDR3: TGTGCCAGCAGTTTACGGGGAGCGGAGCAGTTCTTC. Protein: CASSLRGAEQFF.

The J gene is TRBJ2-3, the V gene TRBV20-1; tentatively, D is TRBD1 (5 bases). The CDR3 covers 14 residues. With 4 bases removed from V and 6 bases from J, the gap between germline ends came to 17 bases. From germline, CDR1 is DFQATT and CDR2 SNEGSKA (reference sequence). CDR3 bases: TGCAGTGCTATTCAAGGGGTGCTGGTGGATACGCAGTATTTT. Amino acid sequence: CSAIQGVLVDTQYF.

The rearrangement joins TRBV15 to TRBJ2-4; 12 bases fit TRBD1. The CDR3 spans 22 residues. V lost 1 base, J lost 6 bases, and 22 bases stayed unmatched. Germline CDR1 reads LNHNV; CDR2 reads YYDKDF (reference sequence). CDR3 protein: CATSRVQGWDRGQSRVPNIQYF. The CDR3 DNA follows: TGTGCCACCAGCAGAGTTCAGGGCTGGGACAGGGGGCAAAGTCGGGTTCCAAACATTCAGTACTTC.

The chain employs TRBV20-1 and TRBJ1-2, with 9 nucleotides matching TRBD1. Germline V gives CDR1 DFQATT, CDR2 SNEGSKA (reference sequence). This CDR3 contains 15 residues. J lost 7 bases, V lost 0 bases, and 9 bases had no gene match. CDR3 bases: TGCAGTGCTAGAGATCTTGGGACAGGGAAGTCTGGCTACACCTTC. The encoded protein is CSARDLGTGKSGYTF.

As regards this clonotype: Germline and junction disagree at one end, which may indicate a read error. The chain has TRBV12-5 and TRBJ2-5, with D perhaps TRBD1 or TRBD2 (5 bases each). Germline-derived CDR1 and CDR2 are LGHNT and FRNRAP. The CDR3 totals 15 residues. The CDR3 spells CASGSRTGTGETQYF. The CDR3, as DNA: TGTGCTAGCGGTTCGAGAACTGGGACGGGAGAGACCCAGTACTTC.

In its sample, this clonotype was seen many times. J is TRBJ2-1 and V is TRBV4-3; 7 bases map to TRBD2. The CDR3 is made up of 15 amino acids. Germline CDR1 is LGHNA and CDR2 is YSLEER. Trimming cost V 2 bases and J 5 bases; bases outside gene matches: 6. DNA of the CDR3: TGCGCCAGCAGCCAATCAGCGGGGCCGGACAATGAGCAGTTCTTC. It is translated as CASSQSAGPDNEQFF.

This clonotype was counted between two and nine times. The V gene is TRBV20-1, the J gene TRBJ2-5, with 8 nucleotides matching TRBD2. Losses at the gene ends were 0 bases for V and 5 bases for J; bases not matched to a gene: 2. There are 13 residues in the CDR3. Germline V lookup: CDR1 DFQATT, CDR2 SNEGSKA (reference sequence). CDR3 in amino acids: CSARDLAGETQYF. CDR3 sequence (DNA): TGCAGTGCTAGAGATCTAGCGGGTGAGACCCAGTACTTC.

Only a few counts were recorded for this clonotype. V gene TRBV11-3 combines with J gene TRBJ2-1; the D gene is possibly TRBD2 (6 bases). CDR3 length: 16 residues. Per the germline V gene, CDR1 is SGHNT and CDR2 is YENEEA. The germline V and J ends were trimmed by 1 base and 0 bases, with 10 bases remaining between them. The CDR3 DNA reads as TGTGCCAGCAGCTTAGGGGGGGTCCGCTCCTACAATGAGCAGTTCTTC. Amino acid sequence: CASSLGGVRSYNEQFF.

This clonotype was detected a few times. The chain employs TRBV20-1 and TRBJ2-5, with a tentative D call TRBD2 (6 bases). The CDR3 length is 16 residues. Germline values: CDR1 DFQATT, CDR2 SNEGSKA (reference sequence). V lost 0 bases and J 2 bases, leaving 16 bases between the germline ends. The DNA of the CDR3 is TGCAGTGCTAGAGATCCCGCGGGGTTGGGGCAAGAGACCCAGTACTTC. As protein: CSARDPAGLGQETQYF.

In DNA form, the CDR3 reads TGCAGTGCTAGAACAATTCAGACAGATACGCAGTATTTT. This gives the protein CSARTIQTDTQYF. This chain uses TRBV20-1 with TRBJ2-3; D unclear. Looked up from germline, CDR1 is DFQATT and CDR2 is SNEGSKA (reference sequence). The CDR3 length is 13 residues. V lost 2 bases, J lost 3 bases, and 9 bases lay in between.

This clonotype was picked up one time. The chain uses TRBV28 and TRBJ1-6; TRBD1 matches 7 bases. V gave up 5 bases and J gave up 0 bases; unmatched junction bases: 7. CDR3 length: 17 amino acids. Germline lookup yields CDR1 MDHEN and CDR2 SYDVKM. The CDR3 protein is CASSTLDRSSYNSPLHF. The CDR3 DNA reads TGTGCCAGCAGTACCCTGGACAGGAGCTCCTATAATTCACCCCTCCACTTT.

Many counts were recorded for this clonotype. The CDR3 spells CASSQDGRKNIQYF. The CDR3, as DNA: TGTGCCAGCAGCCAAGACGGTCGGAAAAACATTCAGTACTTC. This chain links TRBV4-2 with TRBJ2-4, with unresolved D. CDR1 and CDR2 (germline): LGHNA, YNFKEQ. V lost 0 bases and J lost 4, with 7 bases in between. The CDR3 totals 14 residues.

This clonotype was seen a handful of times. The rearrangement links TRBV7-2 to TRBJ2-1; 7 nucleotides match TRBD2. Germline CDR1 and CDR2: SGHTA and FQGNSA. This CDR3 region has 15 residues. J lost 3 bases, V lost 2 bases, and 4 bases had no gene match. CDR3 in amino acids: CASSLSSGHYNEQFF. The CDR3 bases are TGTGCCAGCAGCTTATCTAGCGGCCACTACAATGAGCAGTTCTTC.

This chain connects TRBV5-6 to TRBJ2-7; 11 bases are a match to TRBD1. Losses at the gene ends were 4 bases for V and 5 bases for J; bases not matched to a gene: 5. CDR3 length: 14 amino acids. Germline V gene lookup returns CDR1 SGHDT and CDR2 YYEEEE. The CDR3 here is CASSRGQGAHEQYF. CDR3 coding DNA: TGTGCCAGCAGCCGCGGACAGGGGGCCCACGAGCAGTACTTC.

This clonotype showed up just a few times. The V gene is TRBV2, the J gene TRBJ1-1; the D is unclear. The V gene lost 4 bases and the J gene lost 1 base, with 7 bases spanning the gap. The CDR3 is 13 residues long. CDR1 is SNHLY and CDR2 is FYNNEI in the germline V gene. Here the CDR3 reads CASSAGPNTEAFF. CDR3 nucleotides: TGTGCCAGCAGTGCTGGACCGAACACTGAAGCTTTCTTT. Supplemented by reference TRBV2 and TRBJ1-1, the full variable domain reads EPEVTQTPSHQVTQMGQEVILRCVPISNHLYFYWYRQILGQKVEFLVSFYNNEISEKSEIFDDQFSVERPDGSNFTLKIRSTKLEDSAMYFCASSAGPNTEAFFGQGTRLTVV.

The rearrangement joins TRBV6-2 or TRBV6-3 to TRBJ1-1; 7 nucleotides line up with TRBD1. CDR1 and CDR2 (germline): MNHEY, SVGEGT. The CDR3 extends over 14 amino acids. J was trimmed by 5 bases and V by 7 bases; bases with no gene match: 10. The CDR3 is CASTLSGRGTEAFF. CDR3 nucleotides: TGTGCCAGCACCCTCTCCGGCAGGGGGACTGAAGCTTTCTTT.

The sample holds a few counts of this clonotype. The chain couples TRBV12-3 or TRBV12-4 to TRBJ1-1; the D is unclear. Trimming pared 8 bases from V and 12 bases from J, leaving 22 bases between. The CDR3 is 13 residues long. This CDR3 reads CASLRRRSQLTFF. CDR3 in DNA: TGTGCCAGCTTGCGGAGGAGGTCCCAATTAACTTTCTTT.

This chain links TRBV6-6 with TRBJ2-7; 12 bases are shared with TRBD1. V lost 5 bases, J lost 6 bases, and 5 bases stayed unmatched. Germline assignment: CDR1 MNHNY and CDR2 SVGAGI (reference sequence). The CDR3 loop spans 14 amino acids. CDR3 region: CASSRDRGRSEQYF. The CDR3 DNA reads TGTGCCAGCAGTAGGGACAGGGGGCGTTCCGAGCAGTACTTC.